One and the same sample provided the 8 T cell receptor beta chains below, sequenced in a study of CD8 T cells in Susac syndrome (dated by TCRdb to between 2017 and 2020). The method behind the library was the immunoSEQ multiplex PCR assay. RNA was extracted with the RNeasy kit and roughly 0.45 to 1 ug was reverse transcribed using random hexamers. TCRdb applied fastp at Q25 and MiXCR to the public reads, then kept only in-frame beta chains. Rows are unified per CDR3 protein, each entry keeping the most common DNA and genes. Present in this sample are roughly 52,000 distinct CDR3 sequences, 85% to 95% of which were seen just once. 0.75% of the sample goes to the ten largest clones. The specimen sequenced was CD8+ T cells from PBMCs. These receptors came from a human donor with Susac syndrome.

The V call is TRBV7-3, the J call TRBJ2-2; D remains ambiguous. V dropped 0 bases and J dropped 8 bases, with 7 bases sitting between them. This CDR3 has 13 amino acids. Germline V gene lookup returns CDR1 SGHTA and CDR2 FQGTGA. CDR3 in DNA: TGTGCCAGCAGCTTAACCTTTCGGGGGGAGCTGTTTTTT. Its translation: CASSLTFRGELFF.

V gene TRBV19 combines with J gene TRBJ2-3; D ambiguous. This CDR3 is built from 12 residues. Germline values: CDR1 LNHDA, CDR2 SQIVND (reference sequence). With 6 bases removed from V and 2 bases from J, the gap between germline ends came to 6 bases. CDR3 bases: TGTGCCAGTAGCGTAAACACAGATACGCAGTATTTT. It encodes CASSVNTDTQYF.

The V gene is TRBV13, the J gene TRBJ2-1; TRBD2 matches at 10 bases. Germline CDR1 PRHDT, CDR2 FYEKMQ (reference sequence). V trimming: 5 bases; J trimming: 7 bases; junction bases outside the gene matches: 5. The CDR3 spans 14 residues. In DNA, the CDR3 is TGTGCCAGCAGCGGTAGCGGGGGGATGAATGAGCAGTTCTTC. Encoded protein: CASSGSGGMNEQFF.

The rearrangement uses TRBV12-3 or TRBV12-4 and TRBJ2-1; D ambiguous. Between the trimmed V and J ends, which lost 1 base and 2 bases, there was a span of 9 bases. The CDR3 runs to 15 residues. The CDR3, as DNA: TGTGCCAGCAGTTTAGACACTTCGGCCTACAATGAGCAGTTCTTC. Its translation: CASSLDTSAYNEQFF.

The DNA for the CDR3 is TGTGCCTGGAGCCCGGGACAGGGGTTCTATGGCTACACCTTC. This sequence encodes CAWSPGQGFYGYTF. This sequence joins TRBV30 and TRBJ1-2; 10 nucleotides agree with TRBD1. The CDR3 is made up of 14 amino acids. The ends lost 3 bases at V and 4 bases at J; junction bases unmatched: 5. Germline values: CDR1 GTSNPN, CDR2 SVGIG (reference sequence).

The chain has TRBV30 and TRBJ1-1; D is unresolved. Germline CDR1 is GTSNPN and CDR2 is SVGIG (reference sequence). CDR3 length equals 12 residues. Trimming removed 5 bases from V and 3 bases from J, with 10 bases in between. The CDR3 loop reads CAWDAGYTEAFF. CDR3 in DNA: TGTGCCTGGGATGCGGGGTACACTGAAGCTTTCTTT.

CDR3 residues: CATSTSTYNEQFF. CDR3 DNA sequence: TGTGCCACCAGCACGTCAACCTACAATGAGCAGTTCTTC. The V gene is TRBV15, the J gene TRBJ2-1; no firm D call. V shed 4 bases and J shed 2 bases, with 6 bases lying between them. The CDR3 length is 13 residues. Looked up from germline, CDR1 is LNHNV and CDR2 is YYDKDF (reference sequence).

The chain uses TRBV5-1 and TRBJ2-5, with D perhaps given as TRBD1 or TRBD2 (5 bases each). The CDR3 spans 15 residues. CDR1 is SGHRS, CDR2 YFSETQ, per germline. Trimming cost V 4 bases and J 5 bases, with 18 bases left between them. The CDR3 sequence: CASSPGDGIGETQYF. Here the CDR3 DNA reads TGCGCCAGCAGCCCTGGGGACGGGATAGGGGAGACCCAGTACTTC.